These 30 T cell receptor beta chains were all obtained from the same sample, sequenced in a study of Graves' ophthalmopathy and Graves' hyperthyroidism. RNA transcripts provided the template for amplifying TCR beta CDR3 regions. First-round RT-PCR with HTBI primers preceded a second-round multiplex PCR. TCRdb reprocessed the multiplex PCR reads via MiXCR and lists one record per CDR3 protein. The repertoire holds some 400,000 distinct CDR3 sequences, around 19% seen once, with roughly 1.4% in the top ten. The sample taken for sequencing was peripheral blood. The receptor source for this set is a woman younger than 35 with Graves' ophthalmopathy.

This chain uses TRBV10-3 with TRBJ1-2; 8 bases map to TRBD1. J lost 8 bases, V lost 3 bases, and 8 bases had no gene match. Germline CDR1 reads ENHRY; CDR2 reads SYGVKD. This CDR3 has 14 amino acids. The CDR3 is CAISDRTGLRGYTF. CDR3 sequence (DNA): TGTGCCATCAGTGATAGGACAGGGCTTCGCGGCTACACCTTC.

This clonotype was counted ten times or more. The rearrangement uses TRBV24-1 and TRBJ2-5, with a weak D call TRBD2 (5 bases). The CDR3 has 15 residues. CDR1 is KGHDR, CDR2 SFDVKD, per germline. V lost 3 bases to trimming and J lost 1 base, with 11 bases between them. Here the CDR3 reads CATSDPRTSQETQYF. CDR3 in DNA: TGTGCCACCAGTGATCCTCGGACTTCCCAAGAGACCCAGTACTTC.

This clonotype was seen many times. The chain uses TRBV6-2 or TRBV6-3 and TRBJ2-7; D is unresolved. Trimming took off 6 bases at V and 4 bases at J, with 16 bases between the two ends. The CDR3 contains 14 residues. Germline CDR1 and CDR2: MNHEY and SVGEGT. Here the CDR3 reads CASSRPGRPYEQYF. The CDR3 nucleotides are TGTGCCAGCAGCCGACCTGGCAGGCCGTACGAGCAGTACTTC.

This clonotype was detected many times. This chain joins TRBV2 and TRBJ1-2, with TRBD1 as a possible D gene (5 bases). Per the germline V gene, CDR1 is SNHLY and CDR2 is FYNNEI. The CDR3 extends over 13 amino acids. The V end lost 7 bases, the J end lost 2 bases, and 11 bases lay between the germline ends. The CDR3: CASTAWGNYGYTF. The CDR3 DNA follows: TGTGCCAGCACTGCGTGGGGGAACTATGGCTACACCTTC.

This clonotype was detected once. The gene calls are TRBV12-3 or TRBV12-4 and TRBJ1-1, with D perhaps TRBD1 (6 bases). Trimming stripped 7 bases from V and 1 base from J, with 16 bases between. The CDR3 covers 15 residues. CDR3 sequence: CASKGGGGTNTEAFF. As DNA, the CDR3 is TGTGCCAGCAAGGGAGGGGGGGGGACGAACACTGAAGCTTTCTTT.

Ten or more counts support this clonotype. The rearrangement links TRBV6-2 or TRBV6-3 to TRBJ2-7, with 7 bases matching TRBD1. The CDR3 consists of 14 residues. Per the germline V gene, CDR1 is MNHEY and CDR2 is SVGEGT. The J segment lost 3 bases and the V segment lost 2 bases, leaving 4 bases of the junction unmatched. The CDR3 DNA reads TGTGCCAGCAGTTACGCCAGGGGGTTCTACGAGCAGTACTTC. Its translation: CASSYARGFYEQYF.

This clonotype turned up a few times. The gene calls are TRBV4-2 and TRBJ1-1; D is unclear. This CDR3 has 14 residues. CDR1 is LGHNA and CDR2 is YNFKEQ in the germline V gene. Trimming left V 5 bases short and J 8 bases short, with 18 bases between. The CDR3 protein is CASSSRGGIREAFF. The CDR3 DNA sequence: TGTGCCAGCAGCTCCCGAGGAGGGATCAGGGAAGCTTTCTTT.

This clonotype was seen many times. The V gene is TRBV5-1, the J gene TRBJ2-5; 7 bases are a match to TRBD2. The length of the CDR3 is 15 residues. Trimming removed 0 bases from V and 3 bases from J; junction bases left unmatched: 5. From germline, CDR1 is SGHRS and CDR2 YFSETQ. The CDR3: CASSLGLLAKETQYF. DNA for the CDR3: TGCGCCAGCAGCTTGGGCCTACTAGCGAAAGAGACCCAGTACTTC.

The sample holds many counts of this clonotype. This chain links TRBV7-2 with TRBJ1-1, with D uncertain. Trimming removed 4 bases at V and 1 base at J, with 7 bases between. This CDR3 has 13 residues. Germline values: CDR1 SGHTA, CDR2 FQGNSA. The CDR3 DNA reads TGTGCCAGCAGCTCCCAGCCGAACACTGAAGCTTTCTTT. Its protein product is CASSSQPNTEAFF.

This clonotype was recorded a few times. The CDR3 DNA reads as TGTGCCAGCTCACCTAAACGGGCCGATTACTATGGCTACACCTTC. As protein: CASSPKRADYYGYTF. This rearrangement joins TRBV18 to TRBJ1-2; D uncertain. V lost 3 bases and J lost 3, with 14 bases in between. The CDR3 sequence is 15 residues long. Per germline, CDR1 KGHSH and CDR2 LQKENI.

This clonotype appeared many times. The chain is built from TRBV24-1 and TRBJ2-2; TRBD2 matches at 7 bases. CDR1 KGHDR and CDR2 SFDVKD come from the germline V gene. This CDR3 is built from 13 residues. Trimming removed 9 bases from V and 6 bases from J; junction bases left unmatched: 6. The CDR3 protein is CATGTTSAGELFF. CDR3 in DNA: TGTGCCACCGGGACTACTTCGGCCGGGGAGCTGTTTTTT.

This clonotype was detected ten times or more. This chain uses TRBV12-3 or TRBV12-4 with TRBJ1-1; D ambiguous. The CDR3 consists of 13 residues. With 8 bases removed from V and 12 bases from J, the gap between germline ends came to 22 bases. The chain's CDR3 is CASCLGLRGMTFF. CDR3 DNA sequence: TGTGCCAGCTGCTTGGGCTTAAGAGGGATGACTTTCTTT.

This clonotype was observed at least ten times. The CDR3 is CASSPLGGKAGVLYEQYF. The CDR3 coding sequence is TGTGCCAGCAGCCCCCTAGGTGGGAAAGCGGGAGTTCTGTACGAGCAGTACTTC. This chain uses TRBV11-2 with TRBJ2-7; the match to TRBD2 covers 8 bases. Germline V gene sequence: CDR1 SGHAT, CDR2 FQNNGV. The CDR3 extends over 18 amino acids. V trimming: 5 bases; J trimming: 4 bases; junction bases outside the gene matches: 19.

This clonotype showed up many times. The chain links TRBV20-1 to TRBJ2-7, with D maybe TRBD2 (5 bases). V dropped 5 bases and J dropped 0 bases, with 11 bases sitting between them. In germline, CDR1 is DFQATT, CDR2 SNEGSKA (reference sequence). This CDR3 is 13 amino acids long. The CDR3 loop is CSAPADLSYEQYF. The CDR3 bases are TGCAGTGCTCCAGCGGACCTCTCCTACGAGCAGTACTTC.

This clonotype was detected ten times or more. The chain has TRBV24-1 and TRBJ2-2; TRBD1 or TRBD2 may be the D gene (5 bases each). The CDR3 contains 17 residues. Trimming stripped 7 bases from V and 0 bases from J, with 17 bases between. Germline V gives CDR1 KGHDR, CDR2 SFDVKD. CDR3 residues: CATSSTRRGPNTGELFF. CDR3 in DNA: TGTGCCACCAGCTCCACCCGACGGGGACCGAACACCGGGGAGCTGTTTTTT.

This clonotype was picked up many times. The chain couples TRBV12-3 or TRBV12-4 to TRBJ2-2, with 9 bases matching TRBD1. Germline trimming cut 3 bases from V and 5 bases from J; bases unmatched to any gene: 4. There are 15 residues in the CDR3. In nucleotides, the CDR3 is TGTGCCAGCAGTTTCCCGGACAGGGGTACCGGGGAGCTGTTTTTT. It codes for CASSFPDRGTGELFF.

This clonotype has at least ten counts. J is TRBJ1-5 and V is TRBV20-1; D unclear. The germline CDR1 and CDR2 sequences are DFQATT and SNEGSKA (reference sequence). Trimming left V 6 bases short and J 3 bases short, with 15 bases between. The CDR3 covers 14 residues. For the CDR3, the DNA is TGCAGTGCCCTAGGGATCGGGGACAATCAGCCCCAGCATTTT. This codes for CSALGIGDNQPQHF.

This clonotype was counted ten times or more. This chain connects TRBV28 to TRBJ1-6, with D possibly matching TRBD1 (6 bases). Germline assignment: CDR1 MDHEN and CDR2 SYDVKM. This CDR3 comprises 15 residues. Trimming stripped 6 bases from V and 8 bases from J, with 17 bases between. The CDR3 nucleotides read TGTGCCAGCAGGGCTGCGACAGGAAACTATTCACCCCTCCACTTT. Amino acid sequence: CASRAATGNYSPLHF.

This clonotype was counted at least ten times. The rearrangement uses TRBV11-2 and TRBJ2-5; D ambiguous. Germline CDR1 reads SGHAT; CDR2 reads FQNNGV. The CDR3 is made up of 12 amino acids. The V end lost 5 bases, the J end lost 5 bases, and 9 bases lay between the germline ends. The DNA of the CDR3 is TGTGCCAGCAGCGTCATTGAGGAGACCCAGTACTTC. It codes for CASSVIEETQYF.

There are many counts of this clonotype. The rearrangement uses TRBV7-9 and TRBJ1-1; D not resolved. V dropped 5 bases and J dropped 5 bases, with 18 bases sitting between them. CDR3 length: 15 amino acids. Germline CDR1 and CDR2: SEHNR and FQNEAQ (reference sequence). The CDR3 coding sequence is TGTGCCAGCAGCCCGAGCGGTCACGCAGGTACTGAAGCTTTCTTT. This encodes CASSPSGHAGTEAFF.

In its sample, this clonotype was seen many times. The chain is built from TRBV29-1 and TRBJ2-5; 7 bases map to TRBD1. V trimming: 5 bases; J trimming: 5 bases; junction bases outside the gene matches: 20. The CDR3 spans 17 residues. From germline, CDR1 is SQVTM and CDR2 ANQGSEA. This CDR3 is CSVYGSSTTGPTETQYF. For the CDR3, the DNA is TGCAGCGTTTACGGATCGTCAACGACAGGGCCTACTGAGACCCAGTACTTC.

This clonotype was picked up many times. The rearrangement uses TRBV4-1 and TRBJ2-4; possibly TRBD2 for D (5 bases). The CDR3 spans 16 residues. V lost 2 bases, J lost 3 bases, and 14 bases lay in between. Germline V gene sequence: CDR1 MGHRA, CDR2 YSYEKL. Here the CDR3 reads CASSQLSLRVKNIQYF. The CDR3 DNA reads TGCGCCAGCAGCCAATTGAGTCTGAGGGTCAAAAACATTCAGTACTTC.

Many counts were recorded for this clonotype. The rearrangement links TRBV9 to TRBJ1-6; no clear D gene. Trimming cost V 2 bases and J 6 bases, with 12 bases left between them. Germline CDR1 reads SGDLS; CDR2 reads YYNGEE. CDR3 size: 15 residues. CDR3: CASSVGQIRNSPLHF. The CDR3 bases are TGTGCCAGCAGCGTTGGGCAGATCCGTAATTCACCCCTCCACTTT.

The chain uses TRBV2 and TRBJ2-2; D remains ambiguous. Germline CDR1 and CDR2: SNHLY and FYNNEI. The CDR3 covers 12 residues. V was shortened by 4 bases and J by 8 bases, with 8 bases between the two germline ends. CDR3 DNA: TGTGCCAGCAGTGTTTACGCTGGGGAGCTGTTTTTT. It is translated as CASSVYAGELFF.

This clonotype was seen ten or more times. This chain uses TRBV28 with TRBJ2-7, with TRBD1 matching over 8 bases. The CDR3 spans 17 residues. Germline V lookup: CDR1 MDHEN, CDR2 SYDVKM. With V trimmed by 6 bases and J by 0 bases, 13 bases remained unmatched. CDR3 sequence: CASSAFPGTGYSYEQYF. The CDR3 DNA sequence: TGTGCCAGCAGCGCGTTCCCCGGGACAGGATACTCCTACGAGCAGTACTTC.

In this sample, this clonotype turned up a few times. The rearrangement joins TRBV6-1 to TRBJ2-7; 8 positions match TRBD1. Trimming took 1 base from V and 6 from J; bases not matched to a gene: 8. Germline V gene lookup returns CDR1 MNHNS and CDR2 SASEGT. CDR3 length: 15 amino acids. Here the CDR3 DNA reads TGTGCCAGCAGTGAAGATCCGGACAGGGCCTCCGAGCAGTACTTC. This codes for CASSEDPDRASEQYF.

At least ten counts were recorded for this clonotype. V is TRBV6-1 and J is TRBJ1-5; 7 bases are shared with TRBD1. The V segment lost 9 bases and the J segment 5 bases; nucleotides outside the gene matches: 16. Germline CDR1 MNHNS, CDR2 SASEGT. The CDR3 is 16 amino acids. The CDR3 protein is CASSGTVSHQDQPQHF. In nucleotides, the CDR3 is TGTGCCAGTTCCGGGACAGTTTCTCATCAAGATCAGCCCCAGCATTTT.

This chain uses TRBV12-3 or TRBV12-4 with TRBJ1-1; D remains unclear. Trimming shortened V by 8 bases and J by 5 bases, and 18 bases separated the two germline ends. CDR3 length: 14 amino acids. CDR3 bases: TGTGCCAGCCGACCCTCAGGCGGGGAGACTGAAGCTTTCTTT. This encodes CASRPSGGETEAFF.

This clonotype has at least ten counts. This chain joins TRBV6-1 and TRBJ1-1, with no clear D. Germline lookup yields CDR1 MNHNS and CDR2 SASEGT. This CDR3 has 13 residues. V lost 6 bases, J lost 0 bases, and 8 bases lay in between. The CDR3 protein is CASRKTMNTEAFF. DNA for the CDR3: TGTGCCAGCAGAAAGACCATGAACACTGAAGCTTTCTTT.

This clonotype was counted ten times or more. The V gene is TRBV12-3 or TRBV12-4, the J gene TRBJ2-5; 11 nucleotides align to TRBD2. CDR3 length equals 14 residues. The junction had 3 bases not matched to a gene; V was cut back by 5 bases and J by 4 bases. The CDR3 DNA sequence: TGTGCCAGCAGTCAGGGGACTAGCGGAGAGACCCAGTACTTC. Translation: CASSQGTSGETQYF.